This T cell receptor beta chain was recovered during a study of blood T cell repertoires in COVID-19. About the study: COVID-19 samples from acute and convalescent phases originated in the United States, Italy and Spain. Sample material is recorded as cDNA or gDNA derived from T cells, B-cell-depleted T cells, or PBMCs.

Trimming at V came to 3 bases and at J to 1 base, leaving 8 bases not matched to a gene. The CDR3 is 16 residues long. Germline lookup yields CDR1 KGHSH and CDR2 LQKENI. Authors' analysis steps: Reference gene primers were amplified, and this amplification served to estimate nucleated cell counts. Profiled with immunoSEQ multiplex PCR; TCRdb holds only in-frame clones, not every one. The DNA gave D and trimming, while V, J and clone size come from that table. The top ten hold 9.8% of the sample, which has approximately 70,000 clones, around 80% seen once. The sequence was obtained from a woman aged 45-65 years with acute or convalescent COVID-19. Material: peripheral blood. The gene calls are TRBV18 and TRBJ2-7; 8 bases line up with TRBD2. The CDR3 DNA sequence: TGTGCCAGCTCACCCAGCGCGAGCGGGAGTTCCTACGAGCAGTACTTC. Amino acid sequence: CASSPSASGSSYEQYF.